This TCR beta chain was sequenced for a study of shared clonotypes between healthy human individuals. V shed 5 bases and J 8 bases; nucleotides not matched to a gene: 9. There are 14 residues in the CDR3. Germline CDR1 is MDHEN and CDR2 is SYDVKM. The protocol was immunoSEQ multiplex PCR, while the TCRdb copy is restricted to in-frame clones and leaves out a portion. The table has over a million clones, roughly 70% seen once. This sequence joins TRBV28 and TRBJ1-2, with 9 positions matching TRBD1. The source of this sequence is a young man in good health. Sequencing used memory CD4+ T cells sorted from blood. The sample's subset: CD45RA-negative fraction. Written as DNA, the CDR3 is TGTGCCAGCAGTATTACAGGGGGCGCTGGCGGCTACACCTTC. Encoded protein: CASSITGGAGGYTF.